This is a list of T cell receptor beta chains from one sample in a study of OX40 agonist ivuxolimab in advanced cancers. Clones were sequenced by immunoSEQ multiplex PCR, and TCRdb holds only the in-frame ones, with some missing. The sample contains 20,000 to 30,000 clones, approximately 91% of which appear only once. The material sequenced was CD4+ or CD8+ T cells sorted from blood, taken in a trial of the OX40 agonist ivuxolimab. Source of these receptors: an adult with an advanced solid tumor such as melanoma, head and neck, liver or kidney cancer. CDR3s include the opening cysteine and the closing phenylalanine or tryptophan. The D gene is left open where the match is weak. Size values are once, few and many counts, or a class for expanded clones, and some rows have none.

>TRBJ2-1|TRBV27|NA|NA
CASSWGHLNEQFF
TGTGCCAGCAGTTGGGGACACCTCAATGAGCAGTTCTTC
>TRBJ1-1|TRBV6-5|NA|NA
CASSRGSPGTEAFF
TGTGCCAGCAGCCGAGGATCCCCGGGGACTGAAGCTTTCTTT
>TRBJ2-3|TRBV18|NA|once
CASSPLLPSSTDTQYF
TGTGCCAGCTCACCCCTTCTACCCTCTAGCACAGATACGCAGTATTTT
>TRBJ2-5|TRBV19|TRBD1|NA
CASSTGTVIGETQYF
TGTGCCAGTAGTACGGGGACAGTCATAGGGGAGACCCAGTACTTC
>TRBJ1-3|TRBV5-1|TRBD1|few
CASSGGTERNTIYF
TGCGCCAGCAGCGGGGGGACAGAGCGGAACACCATATATTTT
>TRBJ1-2|TRBV13|TRBD1|NA
CASSKPQGAGYGYTF
TGTGCCAGCAGCAAACCCCAGGGGGCGGGGTATGGCTACACCTTC
>TRBJ1-2|TRBV7-9|TRBD1|NA
CASSLEQGGYGYTF
TGTGCCAGCAGCTTAGAACAGGGGGGCTATGGCTACACCTTC
>TRBJ2-7|TRBV7-8|NA|NA
CASSWAGSLYEQYF
TGTGCCAGCAGCTGGGCGGGATCCCTCTACGAGCAGTACTTC
>TRBJ1-5|TRBV6-5|TRBD1|NA
CASGQGASQPQHF
TGTGCCAGCGGGCAGGGGGCGAGTCAGCCCCAGCATTTT
>TRBJ2-1|TRBV4-1|NA|NA
CASSFLSRQFF
TGCGCCAGCAGCTTTTTAAGTAGGCAGTTCTTC
>TRBJ2-1|TRBV13|TRBD1|NA
CASNPSSGTAKYNEQFF
TGTGCCAGCAACCCTAGCTCGGGGACAGCAAAGTACAATGAGCAGTTCTTC
>TRBJ2-7|TRBV6-6|NA|NA
CASSYSVGNPYEQYF
TGTGCCAGCAGTTACTCGGTCGGCAATCCCTACGAGCAGTACTTC
>TRBJ2-7|TRBV5-4|NA|NA
CASSRGGTDVYEQYF
TGTGCCAGCAGTCGAGGCGGGACAGATGTCTACGAGCAGTACTTC
>TRBJ1-4|TRBV18|TRBD1|NA
CASSPGTENEKLFF
TGTGCCAGCTCACCAGGGACAGAGAATGAAAAACTGTTTTTT
>TRBJ2-3|TRBV4-1|TRBD2|NA
CASSHSLLAGDTQYF
TGCGCCAGCAGCCACTCTCTACTAGCGGGGGATACGCAGTATTTT
>TRBJ2-1|TRBV30|TRBD2|NA
CAWRIGLAEISSSYNEQFF
TGTGCCTGGAGGATAGGGCTAGCGGAAATTTCGAGCTCCTACAATGAGCAGTTCTTC
>TRBJ2-5|TRBV15|TRBD2|NA
CATHRSPSGGLETQYF
TGTGCCACCCATCGTTCACCTAGCGGGGGGCTGGAGACCCAGTACTTC
>TRBJ1-2|TRBV5-4|TRBD1|NA
CASSFQGADYGYTF
TGTGCCAGCAGCTTTCAGGGGGCGGACTATGGCTACACCTTC
>TRBJ1-2|TRBV25-1|TRBD1|NA
CASQGAGYGYTF
TGTGCCAGTCAGGGGGCGGGCTATGGCTACACCTTC
>TRBJ2-1|TRBV7-3|NA|NA
CASSFYSQGGYNEQFF
TGTGCCAGCAGCTTTTACTCCCAGGGAGGCTACAATGAGCAGTTCTTC
>TRBJ1-1|TRBV5-6|NA|NA
CASSLVGLGNTEAFF
TGTGCCAGCAGCTTGGTGGGGCTAGGGAACACTGAAGCTTTCTTT
>TRBJ2-5|TRBV27|TRBD2|once
CASSLGLAGGPSETQYF
TGTGCCAGCAGTCTTGGACTAGCGGGGGGTCCTTCAGAGACCCAGTACTTC
>TRBJ2-7|TRBV27|NA|NA
CASSLGRRDEQYF
TGTGCCAGCAGTTTAGGAAGGAGGGACGAGCAGTACTTC
>TRBJ2-4|TRBV11-3|NA|NA
CASSLLVSKNIQYF
TGTGCCAGCAGCTTACTGGTGAGCAAAAACATTCAGTACTTC
>TRBJ1-5|TRBV19|NA|NA
CASSRGRVGNQPQHF
TGTGCCAGTAGTAGGGGCAGGGTAGGCAATCAGCCCCAGCATTTT
>TRBJ1-1|TRBV4-1|NA|NA
CASSTGFLDRDTEAFF
TGCGCCAGCAGTACAGGGTTTCTCGATAGGGACACTGAAGCTTTCTTT
>TRBJ1-2|TRBV7-2|TRBD1|NA
CASAPGQGAYGYTF
TGTGCCAGCGCTCCGGGACAGGGGGCTTATGGCTACACCTTC
>TRBJ1-5|TRBV6-1|NA|once
CATSRGGLEQPQHF
TGTGCCACCTCGAGAGGGGGTTTGGAGCAGCCCCAGCATTTT
>TRBJ2-3|TRBV11-2|NA|NA
CASSFLRGTDTQYF
TGTGCCAGCAGCTTTTTACGGGGCACAGATACGCAGTATTTT
>TRBJ2-1|TRBV4-3|TRBD2|NA
CASSQRPGAGGNNEQFF
TGCGCCAGCAGCCAAAGGCCTGGAGCGGGGGGTAACAATGAGCAGTTCTTC
>TRBJ1-2|TRBV18|TRBD1|once
CASSQGAANYGYTF
TGTGCCAGCTCCCAGGGGGCAGCTAACTATGGCTACACCTTC
>TRBJ1-6|TRBV7-2|NA|NA
CASSQHGPSYNSPLHF
TGTGCCAGCAGCCAGCACGGACCCTCCTATAATTCACCCCTCCACTTT
>TRBJ2-2|TRBV18|NA|NA
CASSDGAGDTGELFF
TGTGCCAGCTCAGACGGGGCAGGGGACACCGGGGAGCTGTTTTTT
>TRBJ1-1|TRBV2|TRBD1|NA
CASSGTGGVYTEAFF
TGTGCCAGCAGCGGGACAGGGGGCGTGTACACTGAAGCTTTCTTT
>TRBJ2-2|TRBV9|TRBD1|NA
CASSTWDRGESGELFF
TGTGCCAGCAGCACCTGGGACAGGGGGGAATCCGGGGAGCTGTTTTTT
>TRBJ2-5|TRBV2|NA|NA
CASRDSLQETQYF
TGTGCCAGCAGGGACAGCCTCCAAGAGACCCAGTACTTC
>TRBJ2-7|TRBV7-6|TRBD2|NA
CASSLAAGAYEQYF
TGTGCCAGCAGCTTAGCAGCGGGGGCCTACGAGCAGTACTTC
>TRBJ2-1|TRBV11-3|TRBD2|NA
CASSLDRLAGGPSEQFF
TGTGCCAGCAGCTTAGATCGACTAGCGGGAGGGCCTAGTGAGCAGTTCTTC
>TRBJ2-5|TRBV9|NA|NA
CASSPWEQETQYF
TGTGCCAGCAGCCCCTGGGAGCAAGAGACCCAGTACTTC
>TRBJ2-7|TRBV7-3|NA|NA
CASSPSGHMSSYEQYF
TGTGCCAGCAGCCCGAGTGGACACATGAGCTCCTACGAGCAGTACTTC
>TRBJ1-2|TRBV28|NA|NA
CASSLDSYGYTF
TGTGCCAGCAGCCTTGACTCCTATGGCTACACCTTC
>TRBJ2-2|TRBV18|TRBD1|once
CASSADRGIGELFF
TGTGCCAGCTCAGCGGACAGGGGGATCGGGGAGCTGTTTTTT
>TRBJ2-6|TRBV9|NA|NA
CASSFRPKEAGANVLTF
TGTGCCAGCAGCTTCCGACCCAAAGAGGCTGGGGCCAACGTCCTGACTTTC
>TRBJ1-2|TRBV5-5|NA|NA
CASSLVDSGQNGYTF
TGTGCCAGCAGCTTGGTCGATTCGGGACAAAATGGCTACACCTTC
>TRBJ2-7|TRBV6-1|NA|NA
CASSALGTGHEQYF
TGTGCCAGCAGTGCCCTGGGCACGGGGCACGAGCAGTACTTC
>TRBJ2-7|TRBV28|TRBD2|once
CASSLGAASGRPYEQYF
TGTGCCAGCAGTTTGGGTGCTGCTAGCGGGAGGCCCTACGAGCAGTACTTC
>TRBJ1-1|TRBV5-1|NA|NA
CASSLAGKDAEAFF
TGCGCCAGCAGCTTGGCAGGGAAGGACGCTGAAGCTTTCTTT
>TRBJ2-3|TRBV6-4|TRBD2|NA
CASSRTSGGLDTQYF
TGTGCCAGCAGCAGGACTAGCGGGGGCTTAGATACGCAGTATTTT
>TRBJ2-5|TRBV30|NA|NA
CAWGTLDREQYF
TGTGCCTGGGGCACCCTTGACCGGGAGCAGTACTTC
>TRBJ2-5|TRBV11-2|NA|NA
CASSPTRQAQETQYF
TGTGCCAGCAGCCCCACGCGTCAGGCTCAAGAGACCCAGTACTTC
>TRBJ2-6|TRBV7-3|NA|NA
CASSSGTGANVLTF
TGTGCCAGCAGCTCGGGGACTGGGGCCAACGTCCTGACTTTC
>TRBJ2-1|TRBV7-6|NA|NA
CASSLSRDPRQFF
TGTGCCAGCAGCTTAAGCCGGGACCCGAGGCAGTTCTTC
>TRBJ2-7|TRBV11-3|TRBD1|NA
CASSTKPRDSSYEQYF
TGTGCCAGCAGCACGAAACCCCGGGACAGCTCCTACGAGCAGTACTTC
>TRBJ2-1|TRBV27|NA|NA
CASGWNEQFF
TGTGCCAGCGGGTGGAATGAGCAGTTCTTC
>TRBJ2-7|TRBV12-2|NA|NA
CASRLKDRAEQYF
TGTGCAAGTCGCTTGAAGGACAGGGCCGAGCAGTACTTC
>TRBJ2-5|TRBV6-4|NA|NA
CASRGEETQYF
TGTGCCAGCAGAGGGGAGGAGACCCAGTACTTC
>TRBJ2-2|TRBV19|NA|NA
CASRRVSNTGELFF
TGTGCCAGTAGAAGGGTTTCGAACACCGGGGAGCTGTTTTTT
>TRBJ1-6|TRBV4-2|TRBD1|NA
CASKGDRDYNSPLHF
TGTGCCAGCAAGGGAGACAGGGACTATAATTCACCCCTCCACTTT